Sequencing of this T cell receptor beta chain was carried out in a study of cytomegalovirus exposure and HLA in healthy donors. The trim removed 5 bases at V and 7 bases at J, leaving 8 bases unmatched. CDR3 length: 15 residues. Germline V CDR1 and CDR2: SGHTA, FQGNSA. This PCR relied on a set of 60 Vbeta primers and 13 Jbeta primers. Clones were sequenced by immunoSEQ multiplex PCR, and TCRdb holds only the in-frame ones, with some missing. The data contain under 150,000 clones, under 80% of them singletons. This receptor was obtained from a woman aged 50 to 65 in good health and CMV-seropositive. The V and J genes are TRBV7-2 and TRBJ2-2; 9 bases map to TRBD1. The sample taken for sequencing was PBMCs. The CDR3 bases are TGTGCCAGCAGCATCCGGACAGGGGAGGGCGGGGAGCTGTTTTTT. This gives the protein CASSIRTGEGGELFF.